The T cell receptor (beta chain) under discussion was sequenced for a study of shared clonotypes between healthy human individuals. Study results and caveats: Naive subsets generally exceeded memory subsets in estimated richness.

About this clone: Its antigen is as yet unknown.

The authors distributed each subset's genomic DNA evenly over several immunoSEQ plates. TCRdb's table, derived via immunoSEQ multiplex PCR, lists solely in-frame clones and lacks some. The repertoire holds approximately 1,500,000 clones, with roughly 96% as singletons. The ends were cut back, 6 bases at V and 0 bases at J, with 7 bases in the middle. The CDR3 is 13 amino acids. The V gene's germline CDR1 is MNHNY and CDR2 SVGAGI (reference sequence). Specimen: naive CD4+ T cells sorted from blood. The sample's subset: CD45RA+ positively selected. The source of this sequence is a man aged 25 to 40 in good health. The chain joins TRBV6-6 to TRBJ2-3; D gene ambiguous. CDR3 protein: CASRSDSTDTQYF. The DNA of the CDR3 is TGTGCCAGCAGATCGGACAGCACAGATACGCAGTATTTT.